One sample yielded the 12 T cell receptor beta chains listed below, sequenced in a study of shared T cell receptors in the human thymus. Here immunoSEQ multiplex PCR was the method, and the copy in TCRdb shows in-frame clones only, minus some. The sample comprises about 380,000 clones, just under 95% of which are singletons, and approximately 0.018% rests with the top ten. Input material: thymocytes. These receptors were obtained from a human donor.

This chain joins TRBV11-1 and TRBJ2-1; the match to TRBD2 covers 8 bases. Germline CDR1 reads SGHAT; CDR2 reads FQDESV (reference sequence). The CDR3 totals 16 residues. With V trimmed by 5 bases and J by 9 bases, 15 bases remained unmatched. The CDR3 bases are TGTGCCAGCAGCCCCGCCAGGCGGGAGGATTACGGTGAGCAGTTCTTC. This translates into CASSPARREDYGEQFF.

CDR3 sequence (DNA): TGTGCCAGCAGCTTAACGCCCCACACAGATACGCAGTATTTT. Encoded protein: CASSLTPHTDTQYF. The V and J genes are TRBV7-3 and TRBJ2-3; D gene uncertain. The CDR3 runs to 14 residues. Germline V CDR1 and CDR2: SGHTA, FQGTGA. The V and J ends lost 0 bases and 2 bases respectively, with 6 bases between them.

CDR3 sequence reads: CASSLDSMGVRFF. CDR3 DNA sequence: TGTGCCAGCAGCTTAGATTCGATGGGGGTGCGGTTCTTC. The chain couples TRBV11-2 to TRBJ2-1; either TRBD1 or TRBD2 may supply D (5 bases each). CDR1 is SGHAT and CDR2 is FQNNGV in the germline V gene. Between the trimmed V and J ends, which lost 0 bases and 15 bases, there was a span of 15 bases. The CDR3 runs 13 residues.

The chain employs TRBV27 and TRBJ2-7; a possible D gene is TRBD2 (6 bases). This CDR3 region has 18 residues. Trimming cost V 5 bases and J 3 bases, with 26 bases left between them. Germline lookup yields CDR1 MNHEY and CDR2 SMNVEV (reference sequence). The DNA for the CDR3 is TGTGCCAGCAGTCCCTCGATGGAGGGCCGTAAGGGAAACTACGAGCAGTACTTC. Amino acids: CASSPSMEGRKGNYEQYF.

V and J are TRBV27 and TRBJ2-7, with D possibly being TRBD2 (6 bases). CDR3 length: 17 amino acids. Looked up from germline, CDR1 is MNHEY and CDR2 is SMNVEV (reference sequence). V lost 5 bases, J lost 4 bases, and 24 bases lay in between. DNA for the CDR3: TGTGCCAGCAGTCCGCGAGGGCGCCCCTGGGGGGAGTACGAGCAGTACTTC. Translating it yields CASSPRGRPWGEYEQYF.

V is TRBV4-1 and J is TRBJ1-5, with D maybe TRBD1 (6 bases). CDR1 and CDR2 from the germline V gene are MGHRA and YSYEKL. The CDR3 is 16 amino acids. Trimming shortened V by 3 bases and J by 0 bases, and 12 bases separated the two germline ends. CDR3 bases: TGCGCCAGCAGCCAGGGGGGGCCATTTAGCAATCAGCCCCAGCATTTT. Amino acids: CASSQGGPFSNQPQHF.

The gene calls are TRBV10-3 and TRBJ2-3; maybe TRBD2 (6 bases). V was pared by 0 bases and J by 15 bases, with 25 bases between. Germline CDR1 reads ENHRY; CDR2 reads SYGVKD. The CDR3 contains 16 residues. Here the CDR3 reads CAISESGGIADFGKYF. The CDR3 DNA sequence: TGTGCCATCAGTGAGTCGGGTGGGATAGCGGACTTCGGAAAATATTTT.

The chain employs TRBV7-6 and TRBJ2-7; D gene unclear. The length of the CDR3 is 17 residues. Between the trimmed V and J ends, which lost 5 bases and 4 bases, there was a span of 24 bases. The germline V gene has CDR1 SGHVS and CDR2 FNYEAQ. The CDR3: CASSPLPSAQVYYEQYF. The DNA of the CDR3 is TGTGCCAGCAGCCCGCTACCCTCAGCACAAGTCTATTACGAGCAGTACTTC.

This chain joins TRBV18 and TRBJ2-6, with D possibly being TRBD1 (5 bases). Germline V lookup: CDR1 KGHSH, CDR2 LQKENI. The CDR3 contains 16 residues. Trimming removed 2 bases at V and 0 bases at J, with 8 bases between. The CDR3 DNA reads TGTGCCAGCTCACCAAAGACAGCCTCTGGGGCCAACGTCCTGACTTTC. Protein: CASSPKTASGANVLTF. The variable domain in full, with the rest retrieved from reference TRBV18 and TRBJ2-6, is NAGVMQNPRHLVRRRGQEARLRCSPMKGHSHVYWYRQLPEEGLKFMVYLQKENIIDESGMPKERFSAEFPKEGPSILRIQQVVRGDSAAYFCASSPKTASGANVLTFGAGSRLTVL.

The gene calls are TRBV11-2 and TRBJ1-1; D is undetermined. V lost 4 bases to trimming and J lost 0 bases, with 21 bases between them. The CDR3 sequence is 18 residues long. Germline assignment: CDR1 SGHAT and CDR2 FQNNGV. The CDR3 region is CASSYLMWGYSMNTEAFF. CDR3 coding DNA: TGTGCCAGCAGCTACCTCATGTGGGGATATAGCATGAACACTGAAGCTTTCTTT.

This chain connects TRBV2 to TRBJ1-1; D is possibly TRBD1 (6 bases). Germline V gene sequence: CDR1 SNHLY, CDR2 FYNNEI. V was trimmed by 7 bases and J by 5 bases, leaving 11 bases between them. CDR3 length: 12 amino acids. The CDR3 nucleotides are TGTGCCAGCAAACAGGGAAGGACTGAAGCTTTCTTT. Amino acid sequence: CASKQGRTEAFF. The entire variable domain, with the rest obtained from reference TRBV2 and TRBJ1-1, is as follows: EPEVTQTPSHQVTQMGQEVILRCVPISNHLYFYWYRQILGQKVEFLVSFYNNEISEKSEIFDDQFSVERPDGSNFTLKIRSTKLEDSAMYFCASKQGRTEAFFGQGTRLTVV.

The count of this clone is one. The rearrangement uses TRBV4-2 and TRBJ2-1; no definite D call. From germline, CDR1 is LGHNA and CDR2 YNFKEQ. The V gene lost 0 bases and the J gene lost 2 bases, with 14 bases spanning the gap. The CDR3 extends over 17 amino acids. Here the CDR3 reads CASSQDSGPRAYNEQFF. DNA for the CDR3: TGTGCCAGCAGCCAAGATTCCGGGCCACGGGCCTACAATGAGCAGTTCTTC.